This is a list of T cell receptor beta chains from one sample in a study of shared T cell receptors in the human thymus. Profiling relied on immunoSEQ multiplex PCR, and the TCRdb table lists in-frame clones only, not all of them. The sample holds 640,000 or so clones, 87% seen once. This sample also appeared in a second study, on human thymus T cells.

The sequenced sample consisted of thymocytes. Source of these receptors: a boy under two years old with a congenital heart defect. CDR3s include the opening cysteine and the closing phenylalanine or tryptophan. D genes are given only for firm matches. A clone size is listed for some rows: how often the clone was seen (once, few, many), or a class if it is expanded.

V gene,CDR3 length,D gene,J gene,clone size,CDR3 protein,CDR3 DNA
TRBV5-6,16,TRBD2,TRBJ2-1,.,CASSLRLAGGGNEQFF,TGTGCCAGCAGCCTGAGACTAGCGGGAGGGGGGAATGAGCAGTTCTTC
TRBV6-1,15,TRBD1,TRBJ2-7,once,CASHPRPTGAYEQYF,TGTGCCAGCCACCCACGACCGACAGGGGCCTACGAGCAGTACTTC
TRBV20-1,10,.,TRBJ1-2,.,CRDPGCGYTF,TGCAGGGATCCAGGGTGTGGCTACACCTTC
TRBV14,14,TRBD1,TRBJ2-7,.,CASSPGQLFYEQYF,TGTGCCAGCAGCCCGGGACAGTTATTCTACGAGCAGTACTTC
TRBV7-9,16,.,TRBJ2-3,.,CASSLGTVGVTDTQYF,TGTGCCAGCAGCTTAGGGACAGTGGGAGTCACAGATACGCAGTATTTT
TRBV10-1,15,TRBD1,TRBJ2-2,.,CASSESAGGTGELFF,TGCGCCAGCAGTGAGTCCGCAGGGGGTACCGGGGAGCTGTTTTTT
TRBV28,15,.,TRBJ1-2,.,CASSVAGVSNYGYTF,TGTGCCAGCAGCGTCGCAGGGGTCTCTAACTATGGCTACACCTTC
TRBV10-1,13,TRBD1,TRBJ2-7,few,CASSAGTAYEQYF,TGCGCCAGCAGCGCAGGGACAGCCTACGAGCAGTACTTC
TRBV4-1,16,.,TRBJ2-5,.,CASSQDLRVSEETQYF,TGCGCCAGCAGCCAAGATCTGAGGGTGAGTGAGGAGACCCAGTACTTC
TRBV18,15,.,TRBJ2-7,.,CASSPGQGRPYEQYF,TGTGCCAGCTCACCGGGGCAGGGTAGACCCTACGAGCAGTACTTC
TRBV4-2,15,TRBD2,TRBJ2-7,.,CASSLGLVPSYEQYF,TGTGCCAGCAGCCTAGGACTAGTCCCCTCCTACGAGCAGTACTTC
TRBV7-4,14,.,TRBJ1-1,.,CASSSREGNTEAFF,TGTGCCAGCAGCTCTAGGGAGGGGAACACTGAAGCTTTCTTT
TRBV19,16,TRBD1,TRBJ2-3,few,CASSIGEGQGSDTQYF,TGTGCCAGTAGTATAGGGGAGGGACAGGGGTCAGATACGCAGTATTTT
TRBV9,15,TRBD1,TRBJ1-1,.,CASSVPDRENTEAFF,TGTGCCAGCAGCGTACCAGACAGGGAAAACACTGAAGCTTTCTTT
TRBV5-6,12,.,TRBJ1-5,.,CASSLGEQPQHF,TGTGCCAGCAGCTTAGGGGAACAGCCCCAGCATTTT
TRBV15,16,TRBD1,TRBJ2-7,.,CATSGKTGTDTYEQYF,TGTGCCACCAGCGGCAAAACCGGGACAGATACCTACGAGCAGTACTTC
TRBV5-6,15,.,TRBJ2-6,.,CASSLQGSGANVLTF,TGTGCCAGCAGCTTGCAGGGCTCTGGGGCCAACGTCCTGACTTTC
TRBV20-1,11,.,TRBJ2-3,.,CSARPTDTQYF,TGCAGTGCAAGACCAACAGATACGCAGTATTTT
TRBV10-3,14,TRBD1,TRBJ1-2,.,CATQITGGRSGYTF,TGTGCCACCCAAATTACAGGGGGCAGAAGTGGCTACACCTTC
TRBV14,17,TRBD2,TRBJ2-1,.,CASSPRSSAGELNEQFF,TGTGCCAGCAGCCCCCGATCTTCAGCGGGAGAGCTAAATGAGCAGTTCTTC
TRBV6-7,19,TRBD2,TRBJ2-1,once,CASSYPGLAGGRAYNEQFF,TGTGCCAGCAGTTACCCCGGACTAGCGGGGGGGCGTGCCTACAATGAGCAGTTCTTC
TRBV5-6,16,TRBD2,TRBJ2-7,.,CASSVTSGGASHEQYF,TGTGCCAGCAGCGTTACTAGCGGGGGGGCCTCCCACGAGCAGTACTTC
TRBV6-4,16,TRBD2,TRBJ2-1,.,CASSDEYSGRRNEQFF,TGTGCCAGCAGTGACGAGTATTCCGGGAGGAGAAATGAGCAGTTCTTC
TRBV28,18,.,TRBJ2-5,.,CASSTYYRVEGVRETQYF,TGTGCCAGCAGCACCTACTACAGGGTTGAAGGGGTTAGAGAGACCCAGTACTTC
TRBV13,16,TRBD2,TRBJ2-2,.,CASSLTSGGRTGELFF,TGTGCCAGCAGCCTAACTAGCGGGGGGAGGACCGGGGAGCTGTTTTTT
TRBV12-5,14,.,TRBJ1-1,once,CASGHSTLNTEAFF,TGTGCTAGTGGTCACAGCACCCTGAACACTGAAGCTTTCTTT
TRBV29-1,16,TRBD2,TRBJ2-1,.,CSAPPPTSGRPNEQFF,TGCAGCGCTCCACCCCCGACTAGCGGGAGACCTAATGAGCAGTTCTTC
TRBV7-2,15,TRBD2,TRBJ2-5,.,CATDGSAGGGETQYF,TGTGCCACAGATGGGTCGGCGGGAGGTGGGGAGACCCAGTACTTC
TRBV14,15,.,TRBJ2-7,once,CASSQKNTGIREQYF,TGTGCCAGCAGCCAAAAGAATACAGGTATACGTGAGCAGTACTTC
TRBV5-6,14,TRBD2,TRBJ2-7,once,CASSFWRGVYEQYF,TGTGCCAGCAGCTTTTGGCGGGGGGTCTACGAGCAGTACTTC
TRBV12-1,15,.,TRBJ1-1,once,CASSPLVGVNTEAFF,TGTGCCAGCAGCCCCCTTGTCGGGGTCAACACTGAAGCTTTCTTT
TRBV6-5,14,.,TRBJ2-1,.,CASRNRGTYNEQFF,TGTGCCAGCAGGAACCGGGGGACCTACAATGAGCAGTTCTTC
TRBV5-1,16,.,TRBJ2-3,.,CASSPSRRVATDTQYF,TGCGCCAGCAGCCCGTCCCGTCGGGTGGCCACAGATACGCAGTATTTT
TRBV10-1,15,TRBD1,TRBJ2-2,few,CASSEDRGQTGELFF,TGCGCCAGCAGTGAGGACAGGGGACAGACCGGGGAGCTGTTTTTT
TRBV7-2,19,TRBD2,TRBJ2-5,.,CASSLGASGRWRGQETQYF,TGTGCCAGCAGCCTCGGGGCTAGCGGGAGATGGAGGGGCCAAGAGACCCAGTACTTC
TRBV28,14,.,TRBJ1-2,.,CASSFQGFSYGYTF,TGTGCCAGCAGTTTCCAGGGTTTCTCCTATGGCTACACCTTC
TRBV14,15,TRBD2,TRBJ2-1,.,CASSQSGLADNEQFF,TGTGCCAGCAGCCAGTCCGGACTAGCGGACAATGAGCAGTTCTTC
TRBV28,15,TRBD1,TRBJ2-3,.,CASSPTGVGIDTQYF,TGTGCCAGCAGTCCCACAGGGGTTGGCATAGATACGCAGTATTTT
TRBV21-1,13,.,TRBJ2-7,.,CASRDSFFYEQYF,TGTGCCAGCAGGGACAGCTTTTTCTACGAGCAGTACTTC
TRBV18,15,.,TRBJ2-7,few,CASSPGVARYYEQYF,TGTGCCAGCTCACCGGGTGTAGCGCGGTACTACGAGCAGTACTTC
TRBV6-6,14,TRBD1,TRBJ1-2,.,CASRPNLRGLGYTF,TGTGCCAGCAGACCCAATCTAAGGGGGCTTGGCTACACCTTC
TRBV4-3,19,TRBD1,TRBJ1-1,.,CASSQFNIKGTGDFTEAFF,TGCGCCAGCAGCCAATTTAATATTAAAGGGACAGGGGATTTCACTGAAGCTTTCTTT
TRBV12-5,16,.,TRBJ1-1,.,CASGLVLGGPHTEAFF,TGTGCTAGTGGTTTGGTACTAGGGGGACCTCACACTGAAGCTTTCTTT
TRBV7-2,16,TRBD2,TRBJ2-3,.,CASSFPQREDSDTQYF,TGTGCCAGCAGCTTTCCCCAGCGGGAAGATTCTGATACGCAGTATTTT
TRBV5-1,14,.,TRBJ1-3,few,CASSPGHTGNTIYF,TGCGCCAGCAGCCCCGGACATACTGGAAACACCATATATTTT
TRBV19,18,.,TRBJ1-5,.,CASSTHPRWGQSNQPQHF,TGTGCCAGTAGTACCCACCCGCGTTGGGGCCAGTCCAATCAGCCCCAGCATTTT
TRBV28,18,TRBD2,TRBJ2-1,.,CASSLTTPAGESYNEQFF,TGTGCCAGCAGTTTAACTACCCCAGCGGGAGAGTCCTACAATGAGCAGTTCTTC
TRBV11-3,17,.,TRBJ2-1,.,CASSFGNFGHLYNEQFF,TGTGCCAGCAGCTTTGGCAATTTTGGACACCTCTACAATGAGCAGTTCTTC